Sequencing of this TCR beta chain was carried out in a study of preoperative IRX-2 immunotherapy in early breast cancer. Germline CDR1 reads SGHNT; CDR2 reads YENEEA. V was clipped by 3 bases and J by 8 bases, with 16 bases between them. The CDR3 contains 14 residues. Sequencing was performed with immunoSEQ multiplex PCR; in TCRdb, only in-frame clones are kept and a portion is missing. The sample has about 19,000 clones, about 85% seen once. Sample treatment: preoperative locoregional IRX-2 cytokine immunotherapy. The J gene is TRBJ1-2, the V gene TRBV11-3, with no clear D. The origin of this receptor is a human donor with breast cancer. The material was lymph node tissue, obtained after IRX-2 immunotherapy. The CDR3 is CASSLSPTPGGYTF. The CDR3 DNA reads TGTGCCAGCAGCTTGAGTCCCACCCCGGGGGGCTACACCTTC.